The next 27 T cell receptor beta chains were all read from a single sample in a study of cytomegalovirus exposure and HLA in healthy donors. The study ran its PCR with 60 Vbeta and 13 Jbeta primers. Clones were sequenced by immunoSEQ multiplex PCR, and TCRdb holds only the in-frame ones, with some missing. The sample shows roughly 110,000 clones, 82% of them seen only once. Sequencing was carried out using PBMCs. These receptors originate from a woman aged 18-30 years in good health and CMV-seronegative.

The table lists this clone with a count of one. The genes are TRBV5-4 and TRBJ1-2, with TRBD1 identical over 12 bases. With 3 bases clipped from V and 4 bases from J, the junction kept 7 bases outside the gene matches. Germline loops: CDR1 SGHNT, CDR2 YYREEE (reference sequence). The CDR3 is 16 residues long. Written as DNA, the CDR3 is TGTGCCAGCAGCTCAGGGGGGACAGGGGGCTTCTATGGCTACACCTTC. Translating gives CASSSGGTGGFYGYTF.

This rearrangement joins TRBV7-2 to TRBJ2-1, with D perhaps TRBD2 (5 bases). CDR3 length equals 13 residues. CDR1 is SGHTA, CDR2 FQGNSA, per germline. Trimming removed 0 bases at V and 8 bases at J, with 8 bases between. Here the CDR3 reads CASSLAVAHEQFF. For the CDR3, the DNA is TGTGCCAGCAGCTTAGCCGTAGCGCATGAGCAGTTCTTC.

This clone was recorded only once. The chain carries TRBV5-1 and TRBJ2-5, with TRBD2 matching 7 bases. The CDR3 has 14 residues. Germline lookup yields CDR1 SGHRS and CDR2 YFSETQ. Unmatched junction bases numbered 0, after V lost 0 bases and J lost 1 base. CDR3 residues: CASSLASGQETQYF. The CDR3 region has the DNA TGCGCCAGCAGCTTGGCTAGCGGCCAAGAGACCCAGTACTTC.

The J gene is TRBJ2-7, the V gene TRBV10-3, with 9 bases lining up with TRBD1. After removal of 6 bases from V and 5 bases from J, the junction contained 5 bases not matched to a gene. The CDR3 covers 13 residues. CDR1 ENHRY and CDR2 SYGVKD come from the germline V gene. In nucleotides, the CDR3 is TGTGCCATCAGCCCGGGACAGGGTCACGAGCAGTACTTC. This encodes CAISPGQGHEQYF.

The chain is built from TRBV15 and TRBJ2-5, with D hard to call. V was cut by 0 bases and J by 3 bases, with 5 bases left in between. Germline V CDR1 and CDR2: LNHNV, YYDKDF (reference sequence). The CDR3 length is 13 residues. CDR3 in amino acids: CATSRDLEETQYF. The CDR3 DNA reads as TGTGCCACCAGCAGAGATCTAGAAGAGACCCAGTACTTC.

V and J are TRBV19 and TRBJ1-2, with D perhaps TRBD1 (6 bases). Germline-derived CDR1 and CDR2 are LNHDA and SQIVND (reference sequence). V lost 3 bases to trimming and J lost 5 bases, with 10 bases between them. The CDR3 sequence is 13 residues long. The DNA of the CDR3 is TGTGCCAGTAGTATTGAGACAGGTTATGGCTACACCTTC. This translates into CASSIETGYGYTF.

The rearrangement uses TRBV7-9 and TRBJ1-2; no firm D call. The V and J ends lost 3 bases and 4 bases respectively, with 9 bases between them. CDR3 length: 13 amino acids. The germline CDR1 and CDR2 sequences are SEHNR and FQNEAQ (reference sequence). The CDR3 loop is CASSFAAVYGYTF. The DNA for the CDR3 is TGTGCCAGCAGCTTTGCGGCAGTCTATGGCTACACCTTC. Looking up the rest from reference TRBV7-9 and TRBJ1-2 gives the full variable domain: DTGVSQNPRHKITKRGQNVTFRCDPISEHNRLYWYRQTLGQGPEFLTYFQNEAQLEKSRLLSDRFSAERPKGSFSTLEIQRTEQGDSAMYLCASSFAAVYGYTFGSGTRLTVV.

The genes are TRBV29-1 and TRBJ1-2, with 8 bases matching TRBD1. The junction had 9 bases not matched to a gene; V was cut back by 6 bases and J by 6 bases. Germline CDR1 is SQVTM and CDR2 is ANQGSEA. The CDR3 covers 13 residues. CDR3 DNA sequence: TGCAGCGTAGTTACCGGGACAGGCCATGGCTACACCTTC. It translates to CSVVTGTGHGYTF. The full variable domain, completed using reference TRBV29-1 and TRBJ1-2, is SAVISQKPSRDICQRGTSLTIQCQVDSQVTMMFWYRQQPGQSLTLIATANQGSEATYESGFVIDKFPISRPNLTFSTLTVSNMSPEDSSIYLCSVVTGTGHGYTFGSGTRLTVV.

The chain links TRBV14 to TRBJ1-2; 8 bases line up with TRBD1. The CDR3 is 15 amino acids. The germline V gene has CDR1 SGHDN and CDR2 FVKESK. V was pared by 4 bases and J by 8 bases, with 12 bases of the junction left unmatched. CDR3 protein: CASSRDRIRAGGYTF. CDR3 in DNA: TGTGCCAGCAGCCGGGACAGGATACGCGCTGGGGGCTACACCTTC.

This clone was recorded a few times. CDR3 sequence reads: CASSETGSGGYTF. The CDR3 bases are TGTGCCAGCAGTGAGACAGGGTCCGGCGGCTACACCTTC. The V and J genes are TRBV6-4 and TRBJ1-2, with 7 bases identical to TRBD1. The V and J ends lost 3 bases and 8 bases, in that order; junction bases with no gene match: 6. The length of the CDR3 is 13 residues. Germline CDR1 reads MRHNA; CDR2 reads SNTAGT.

This chain uses TRBV29-1 with TRBJ2-2, with a possible D match to TRBD1 (5 bases). Between the trimmed V and J ends, which lost 7 bases and 4 bases, there was a span of 7 bases. Germline V CDR1 and CDR2: SQVTM, ANQGSEA. The CDR3 is 11 amino acids. This CDR3 is CSAQGTGELFF. The CDR3 DNA follows: TGCAGCGCGCAGGGCACCGGGGAGCTGTTTTTT.

This chain links TRBV20-1 with TRBJ2-7; TRBD1 matches 8 bases. The CDR3 is 11 residues long. From germline, CDR1 is DFQATT and CDR2 SNEGSKA (reference sequence). The V gene end was trimmed by 6 bases and the J gene end by 12 bases; junction bases not matched to a gene: 10. The CDR3 DNA follows: TGCAGTGCCCAGGCACAGGGGGAGGCGTACGTC. Translating gives CSAQAQGEAYV.

V is TRBV6-5 and J is TRBJ1-4; 8 bases are a match to TRBD1. This CDR3 region has 15 residues. Germline lookup yields CDR1 MNHEY and CDR2 SVGAGI. The J segment lost 2 bases and the V segment lost 6 bases, leaving 5 bases of the junction unmatched. The CDR3 protein is CASSRQGKTNEKLFF. The DNA for the CDR3 is TGTGCCAGCAGCCGACAGGGGAAGACTAATGAAAAACTGTTTTTT.

V gene TRBV5-6 combines with J gene TRBJ2-7; D may be TRBD1 (5 bases). The CDR3 sequence is 17 residues long. Germline values: CDR1 SGHDT, CDR2 YYEEEE. V was trimmed by 6 bases and J by 2 bases, leaving 24 bases between them. CDR3 sequence reads: CASTLSTWGRLPYEQYV. CDR3 nucleotides: TGTGCCAGCACCCTGTCAACGTGGGGCAGACTGCCCTACGAGCAGTACGTC.

The rearrangement joins TRBV7-2 to TRBJ1-5; D perhaps matches TRBD1 (6 bases). CDR3 length: 15 amino acids. V dropped 3 bases and J dropped 6 bases, with 15 bases sitting between them. The germline CDR1 and CDR2 sequences are SGHTA and FQGNSA. The CDR3 DNA reads TGTGCCAGCAGCTTGGGGGCCCGGTCGAGTCAGCCCCAGCATTTT. Its protein product is CASSLGARSSQPQHF.

This chain uses TRBV2 with TRBJ2-1, with D possibly being TRBD2 (5 bases). Per germline, CDR1 SNHLY and CDR2 FYNNEI. V lost 8 bases and J lost 12, with 11 bases in between. This CDR3 spans 10 amino acids. The CDR3 DNA sequence: TGTGCCAGCGGGGAGATTTGGCAGTTCTTC. Its protein is CASGEIWQFF.

The rearrangement uses TRBV7-6 and TRBJ2-5; no definite D call. The CDR3 is 15 residues long. Germline CDR1 and CDR2: SGHVS and FNYEAQ. Trimming left V 1 base short and J 1 base short, with 10 bases between. CDR3 nucleotides: TGTGCCAGCAGCTTAGTTCGAACAGCCCAAGAGACCCAGTACTTC. It encodes CASSLVRTAQETQYF.

The V call is TRBV6-8, the J call TRBJ1-6; D is perhaps TRBD1 (6 bases). Germline values: CDR1 MNHGY, CDR2 SAAAGT. This CDR3 contains 18 residues. V dropped 3 bases and J dropped 7 bases, with 22 bases sitting between them. The DNA for the CDR3 is TGTGCCAGCAGTTATTTTACGATAAACAGGGACGTCAATTCACCCCTCCACTTT. Translated, it gives CASSYFTINRDVNSPLHF.

V is TRBV18 and J is TRBJ2-1, with 7 bases that match TRBD1. The CDR3 length is 16 residues. The J segment lost 4 bases and the V segment lost 2 bases, leaving 8 bases of the junction unmatched. The germline V gene has CDR1 KGHSH and CDR2 LQKENI. CDR3 coding DNA: TGTGCCAGCTCACCAACCACAGGGGTTGGGTACAATGAGCAGTTCTTC. It encodes CASSPTTGVGYNEQFF.

The chain links TRBV18 to TRBJ2-7, with TRBD1 matching over 8 bases. Germline V gene data show CDR1 as KGHSH and CDR2 as LQKENI. The CDR3 has 14 amino acids. J was trimmed by 3 bases and V by 6 bases; bases with no gene match: 7. CDR3 sequence (DNA): TGTGCCAGCTCTTTCAGACAGGGGCTCTACGAGCAGTACTTC. Residues: CASSFRQGLYEQYF.

On this clone itself: This CDR3 is also generated by other DNA sequences in the sample. The V call is TRBV20-1, the J call TRBJ2-5; D call uncertain. The ends were cut back, 3 bases at V and 5 bases at J, with 4 bases in the middle. Germline V CDR1 and CDR2: DFQATT, SNEGSKA (reference sequence). The length of the CDR3 is 10 residues. The CDR3 coding sequence is TGCAGTGCTAGGAGGGAGACCCAGTACTTC. Its protein product is CSARRETQYF.

The V call is TRBV28, the J call TRBJ2-5; no firm D call. The ends were cut back, 6 bases at V and 2 bases at J, with 16 bases in the middle. The CDR3 sequence is 15 residues long. Germline V gives CDR1 MDHEN, CDR2 SYDVKM. DNA for the CDR3: TGTGCCAGCAGCGTGAACGGGTACTCTCAAGAGACCCAGTACTTC. Protein: CASSVNGYSQETQYF.

This chain uses TRBV6-6 with TRBJ2-1; tentatively, D is TRBD2 (6 bases). The CDR3 totals 14 residues. From germline, CDR1 is MNHNY and CDR2 SVGAGI (reference sequence). Trimming removed 5 bases from V and 8 bases from J, with 16 bases in between. The CDR3 DNA sequence: TGTGCCAGCAGTCCCCTGGAGGGCAACTATGAGCAGTTCTTC. Protein product: CASSPLEGNYEQFF.

In its sample, this clone was seen a few times. The chain couples TRBV5-1 to TRBJ2-7, with 8 positions matching TRBD1. CDR1 SGHRS and CDR2 YFSETQ come from the germline V gene. The CDR3 spans 16 residues. V shed 3 bases and J 0 bases; nucleotides not matched to a gene: 8. The CDR3 loop is CASSSDAGTGSYEQYF. As DNA, the CDR3 is TGCGCCAGCAGCTCCGACGCCGGGACAGGCTCCTACGAGCAGTACTTC.

There are a few counts of this clone. The sample contains more than one DNA sequence encoding this CDR3. This chain joins TRBV7-2 and TRBJ1-1; D not certain. CDR3 size: 14 residues. Germline CDR1 is SGHTA and CDR2 is FQGNSA. V shed 0 bases and J shed 3 bases, with 8 bases lying between them. This chain's CDR3 is CASSLAGRDTEAFF. CDR3 bases: TGTGCCAGCAGCTTAGCAGGCCGGGACACTGAAGCTTTCTTT.

The V gene is TRBV5-6, the J gene TRBJ1-1, with 8 nucleotides matching TRBD1. V was pared by 1 base and J by 3 bases, with 17 bases of the junction left unmatched. Looked up from germline, CDR1 is SGHDT and CDR2 is YYEEEE. CDR3 length: 19 amino acids. The chain's CDR3 is CASSLISKTGVGWDTEAFF. The DNA for the CDR3 is TGTGCCAGCAGCTTGATATCCAAGACAGGGGTAGGATGGGACACTGAAGCTTTCTTT.

This clone is a singleton in its sample. V usage is TRBV6-1 and J usage is TRBJ1-6; TRBD1 aligns across 7 bases. CDR3 length equals 13 residues. V lost 7 bases and J lost 5; bases outside the gene matches: 2. Germline V gives CDR1 MNHNS, CDR2 SASEGT. The CDR3, as DNA: TGTGCCAGCACTGGGACAGATAATTCACCCCTCCACTTT. Translating it yields CASTGTDNSPLHF.